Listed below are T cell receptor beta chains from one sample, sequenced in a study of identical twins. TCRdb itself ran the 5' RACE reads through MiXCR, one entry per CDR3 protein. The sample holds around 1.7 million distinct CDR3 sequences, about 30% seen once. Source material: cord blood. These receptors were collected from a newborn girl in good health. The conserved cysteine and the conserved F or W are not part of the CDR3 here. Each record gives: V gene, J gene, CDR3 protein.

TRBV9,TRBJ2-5,ASSVGGQPQETQY
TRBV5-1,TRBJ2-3,ASSLLPEDTQY
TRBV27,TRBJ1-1,ARRTRAF
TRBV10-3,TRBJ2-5,AIRATSLETQY
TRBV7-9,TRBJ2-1,ASSNLGGGPDSYNEQF
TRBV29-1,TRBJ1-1,SVVSRNRMNTEAF
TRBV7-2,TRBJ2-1,ASSLVGSGSNQRGEQF
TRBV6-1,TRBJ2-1,ASRRSRSLRGYNEQF
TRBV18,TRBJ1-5,ASSQSPDQPQH
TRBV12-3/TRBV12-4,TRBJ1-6,ASSHPGQTWALH
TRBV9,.,ASSAKGLAGGRGSYNEQY
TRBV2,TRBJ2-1,ASSDERGEWNEQF
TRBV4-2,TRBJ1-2,ASSQEVGYYGYT
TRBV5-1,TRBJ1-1,ASSFSQDNTEAF
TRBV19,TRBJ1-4,ATRDGLMRKLF
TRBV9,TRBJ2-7,ASSVGGRERDEQY
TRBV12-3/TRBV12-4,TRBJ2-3,ASSFTSTTDTQY
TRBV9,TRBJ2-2,ASSVARGGATGELF
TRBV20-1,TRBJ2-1,SASTGASSYNEQF
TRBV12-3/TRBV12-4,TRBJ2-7,ASSLRDAYEQY
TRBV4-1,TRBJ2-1,ASSQLAVHEQF
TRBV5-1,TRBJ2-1,ASSDRGSSYEQF
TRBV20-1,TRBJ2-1,SASTLIYNEQF
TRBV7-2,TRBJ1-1,ASSSQRHRNTEAF
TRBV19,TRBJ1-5,ATASYNQPQH
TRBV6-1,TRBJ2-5,ASSGTGSGFTKQY
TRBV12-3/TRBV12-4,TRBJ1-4,ANSRQRIGEKLF
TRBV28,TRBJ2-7,ASRVSGSTYEQY
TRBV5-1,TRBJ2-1,ASSFRGQETQF
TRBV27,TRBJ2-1,ASSLSPGGYEQF
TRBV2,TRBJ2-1,ASPDGNEQF
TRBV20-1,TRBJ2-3,SARDRGLDTQY
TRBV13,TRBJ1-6,ASSFPGHRNNSPLH
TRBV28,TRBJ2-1,ASSLIAGEGVNEQF
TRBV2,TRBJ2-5,ASLRPQETQY
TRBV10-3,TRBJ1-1,AIRETGQLNTEAF
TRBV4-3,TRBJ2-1,ASSQGREREQF
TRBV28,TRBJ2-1,ASSSLPRGRAYNEQF
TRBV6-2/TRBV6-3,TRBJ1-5,ASSFPRGASNQPQH
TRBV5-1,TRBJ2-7,ASSLESGVTYKQY
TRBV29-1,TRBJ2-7,SVERKQGANYEQY
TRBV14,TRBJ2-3,ASSHPGLAGGFTDTQY
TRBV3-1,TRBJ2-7,ASSQGGGEKY
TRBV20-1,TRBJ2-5,SARRGVRETQY
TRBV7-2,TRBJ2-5,ASTNLDVDEQY